These 23 T cell receptor beta chains were sequenced from one sample in a study of shared clonotypes between healthy human individuals (dated by TCRdb to the early 2020s). Receptor amplification or capture employed the immunoSEQ multiplex PCR assay. TCRdb carries this immuneACCESS record with in-frame sequences only. Its versions omit some clonotypes, under half of them owing to an unresolved V gene in the studies checked, with the rest unexplained. A total of fewer than 1.6 million clones appear in this sample, about 98.5% of them only once. The ten biggest clones cover roughly 0.36% of the sample. Source material: naive CD4+ T cells sorted from blood. The cell subset or site label corresponds to: CD45RA+ positively selected. These receptors all come from a man aged 25-45 years in good health.

The gene calls are TRBV5-1 and TRBJ2-2; TRBD2 might be the D (6 bases). From germline, CDR1 is SGHRS and CDR2 YFSETQ. The V and J ends lost 6 bases and 4 bases respectively, with 16 bases between them. This CDR3 region has 15 residues. The CDR3 DNA follows: TGCGCCAGCATGCGGGAAAATAGCGGCACCGGGGAGCTGTTTTTT. Translating it yields CASMRENSGTGELFF.

The chain combines TRBV30 with TRBJ2-7, with a weak D call TRBD2 (6 bases). Germline V gives CDR1 GTSNPN, CDR2 SVGIG (reference sequence). The CDR3 covers 14 residues. Trimming cost V 5 bases and J 3 bases, with 17 bases left between them. The DNA of the CDR3 is TGTGCCTGGGGGGGGAGAGTGGACCGCTACGAGCAGTACTTC. Amino acids: CAWGGRVDRYEQYF.

This clone was seen a single time. The sample has other DNA sequences that encode this CDR3 too. The chain links TRBV5-1 to TRBJ2-5; D is perhaps TRBD2 (6 bases). This CDR3 is 14 amino acids long. The germline CDR1 and CDR2 sequences are SGHRS and YFSETQ. Between the trimmed V and J ends, which lost 0 bases and 3 bases, there was a span of 9 bases. The DNA of the CDR3 is TGCGCCAGCAGCTTGGGAGCGGGCAAAGAGACCCAGTACTTC. The encoded protein is CASSLGAGKETQYF.

This chain uses TRBV7-8 with TRBJ2-7; TRBD2 might be the D (6 bases). V lost 6 bases to trimming and J lost 1 base, with 16 bases between them. The CDR3 totals 15 residues. From germline, CDR1 is SGHVS and CDR2 FQNEAQ. The CDR3 loop is CASSPRRDSSYEQYF. Written as DNA, the CDR3 is TGTGCCAGCAGTCCTCGGAGGGATTCGTCCTACGAGCAGTACTTC.

This clone has only a few counts. The chain uses TRBV18 and TRBJ2-3, with D uncertain. The V end lost 5 bases, the J end lost 6 bases, and 12 bases lay between the germline ends. CDR1 is KGHSH, CDR2 LQKENI, per germline. This CDR3 comprises 13 residues. CDR3: CASSNLFEDTQYF. CDR3 coding DNA: TGTGCCAGCTCAAATCTTTTTGAGGATACGCAGTATTTT.

This clone showed up just once. This chain connects TRBV11-1 to TRBJ2-2, with D possibly TRBD2 on 5 matching bases. This CDR3 has 15 residues. Germline CDR1 reads SGHAT; CDR2 reads FQDESV (reference sequence). Deletions cut 2 bases from V and 4 bases from J, with 11 bases between. The CDR3 region is CASSLLSGATGELFF. The CDR3 nucleotides read TGTGCCAGCAGCTTACTAAGCGGTGCCACCGGGGAGCTGTTTTTT.

The V gene is TRBV10-2, the J gene TRBJ2-7, with D possibly TRBD2 on 5 matching bases. Germline V gene lookup returns CDR1 WSHSY and CDR2 SAAADI. The CDR3 is 14 residues long. Trimming took 10 bases from V and 3 from J, leaving 19 bases between them. CDR3 sequence (DNA): TGCGCCACAAGGGAGACGGATCCCCTCTACGAGCAGTACTTC. Protein product: CATRETDPLYEQYF.

V gene TRBV19 combines with J gene TRBJ2-4, with a possible D match to TRBD2 (7 bases). Germline CDR1 is LNHDA and CDR2 is SQIVND (reference sequence). CDR3 length: 16 amino acids. V lost 5 bases and J lost 6, with 20 bases in between. The CDR3 is CASSVNWSGGANIQYF. CDR3 DNA: TGTGCCAGTAGTGTAAATTGGTCGGGGGGCGCAAACATTCAGTACTTC.

This sequence joins TRBV28 and TRBJ2-5, with a weak D call TRBD2 (6 bases). The V and J ends lost 6 bases and 4 bases respectively, with 12 bases between them. Germline V gene data show CDR1 as MDHEN and CDR2 as SYDVKM. The CDR3 is made up of 13 amino acids. CDR3 protein: CASSPTSRETQYF. In DNA form, the CDR3 reads TGTGCCAGCAGCCCCACTAGCAGAGAGACCCAGTACTTC.

In its sample, this clone was seen once. This chain links TRBV28 with TRBJ2-7; no definite D call. The germline V and J ends were trimmed by 3 bases and 3 bases, with 15 bases remaining between them. CDR1 and CDR2 (germline): MDHEN, SYDVKM. This CDR3 is built from 15 residues. CDR3 sequence (DNA): TGTGCCAGCAGTTTGCGTTCCAGCGAGCACTACGAGCAGTACTTC. It yields the protein CASSLRSSEHYEQYF. Complete variable domain (other parts from reference TRBV28 and TRBJ2-7): DVKVTQSSRYLVKRTGEKVFLECVQDMDHENMFWYRQDPGLGLRLIYFSYDVKMKEKGDIPEGYSVSREKKERFSLILESASTNQTSMYLCASSLRSSEHYEQYFGPGTRLTVT.

The rearrangement joins TRBV13 to TRBJ2-2, with no clear D. Looked up from germline, CDR1 is PRHDT and CDR2 is FYEKMQ (reference sequence). V was clipped by 3 bases and J by 4 bases, with 18 bases between them. The CDR3 is made up of 17 amino acids. The CDR3 DNA reads as TGTGCCAGCAGCTTGGCCAGGTTGGGTGTCGGCACCGGGGAGCTGTTTTTT. Protein product: CASSLARLGVGTGELFF.

The chain couples TRBV4-2 to TRBJ1-1; 9 positions match TRBD1. V lost 6 bases to trimming and J lost 6 bases; unmatched junction nucleotides: 5. Looked up from germline, CDR1 is LGHNA and CDR2 is YNFKEQ. The CDR3 spans 13 residues. The CDR3 region has the DNA TGTGCCAGCAGTAGGACAGGGGTACCTGAAGCTTTCTTT. This codes for CASSRTGVPEAFF.

The chain recombines TRBV2 with TRBJ2-1; D may match TRBD1 or TRBD2 (5 bases each). CDR3 length: 13 amino acids. V lost 0 bases, J lost 12 bases, and 12 bases lay in between. From germline, CDR1 is SNHLY and CDR2 FYNNEI. DNA of the CDR3: TGTGCCAGCAGTGAAGCCGGGACCCTCCTGCAGTTCTTC. Protein: CASSEAGTLLQFF.

This rearrangement joins TRBV20-1 to TRBJ1-2, with D maybe TRBD1 (6 bases). The CDR3 contains 11 residues. The germline V gene has CDR1 DFQATT and CDR2 SNEGSKA (reference sequence). CDR3 sequence (DNA): TGCAGATTTCAGGGGATTGGAGGCTACACCTTC. Its translation is CRFQGIGGYTF.

The rearrangement links TRBV9 to TRBJ2-1; 9 bases match TRBD2. Looked up from germline, CDR1 is SGDLS and CDR2 is YYNGEE. Unmatched junction bases numbered 6, after V lost 5 bases and J lost 0 bases. This CDR3 region has 16 residues. CDR3 DNA: TGTGCCAGCAGTGGGAGCGGGAGGAGCTCCTACAATGAGCAGTTCTTC. Protein product: CASSGSGRSSYNEQFF.

This chain connects TRBV5-6 to TRBJ1-1, with D unclear. Germline V lookup: CDR1 SGHDT, CDR2 YYEEEE. The CDR3 extends over 15 amino acids. The V and J ends lost 0 bases and 4 bases respectively, with 13 bases between them. The CDR3 sequence: CASSLVSRPSTEAFF. In DNA, the CDR3 is TGTGCCAGCAGCTTGGTGAGCCGTCCGAGCACTGAAGCTTTCTTT. Full variable domain (outside the CDR3, taken from reference TRBV5-6 and TRBJ1-1): DAGVTQSPTHLIKTRGQQVTLRCSPKSGHDTVSWYQQALGQGPQFIFQYYEEEERQRGNFPDRFSGHQFPNYSSELNVNALLLGDSALYLCASSLVSRPSTEAFFGQGTRLTVV.

The chain uses TRBV19 and TRBJ1-1; tentatively, D is TRBD1 (6 bases). The germline V and J ends were trimmed by 1 base and 4 bases, with 10 bases remaining between them. The germline CDR1 and CDR2 sequences are LNHDA and SQIVND (reference sequence). CDR3 length equals 14 residues. For the CDR3, the DNA is TGTGCCAGTAGTATAGCTACCAGGGGCACTGAAGCTTTCTTT. Translated, it gives CASSIATRGTEAFF. The complete variable domain, with remaining parts taken from reference TRBV19 and TRBJ1-1, reads DGGITQSPKYLFRKEGQNVTLSCEQNLNHDAMYWYRQDPGQGLRLIYYSQIVNDFQKGDIAEGYSVSREKKESFPLTVTSAQKNPTAFYLCASSIATRGTEAFFGQGTRLTVV.

The chain links TRBV28 to TRBJ1-5, with 8 bases aligning to TRBD1. Germline V gene data show CDR1 as MDHEN and CDR2 as SYDVKM. This CDR3 has 14 residues. V trimming: 5 bases; J trimming: 6 bases; junction bases outside the gene matches: 6. CDR3 region: CASSNTGGAQPQHF. The CDR3 DNA is TGTGCCAGCAGTAATACAGGGGGTGCTCAGCCCCAGCATTTT.

Comment on this clone: The sample has other DNA sequences that encode this CDR3 too. The V call is TRBV4-3, the J call TRBJ2-1, with unresolved D. Germline V CDR1 and CDR2: LGHNA, YSLEER. CDR3 size: 13 residues. Trimming took off 1 base at V and 3 bases at J, with 4 bases between the two ends. CDR3: CASSQGVYNEQFF. In DNA form, the CDR3 reads TGCGCCAGCAGCCAAGGTGTCTACAATGAGCAGTTCTTC.

The CDR3 protein is CASSSGGGIGMQPQHF. The CDR3 DNA reads as TGTGCCAGCAGCTCTGGGGGAGGGATCGGAATGCAGCCCCAGCATTTT. The chain joins TRBV5-6 to TRBJ1-5, with D maybe TRBD1 (5 bases). Trimming stripped 3 bases from V and 7 bases from J, with 20 bases between. Germline assignment: CDR1 SGHDT and CDR2 YYEEEE. The CDR3 totals 16 residues.

The V gene is TRBV5-6, the J gene TRBJ2-7; TRBD1 matches at 8 bases. CDR1 and CDR2 (germline): SGHDT, YYEEEE. The CDR3 spans 14 residues. Trimming removed 5 bases from V and 0 bases from J; junction bases left unmatched: 4. This chain's CDR3 is CASRGQAFSYEQYF. The CDR3 DNA reads as TGTGCCAGCAGGGGACAGGCGTTCTCCTACGAGCAGTACTTC.

The genes are TRBV15 and TRBJ2-5; D gene ambiguous. Germline assignment: CDR1 LNHNV and CDR2 YYDKDF (reference sequence). The CDR3 spans 15 residues. V lost 0 bases, J lost 2 bases, and 10 bases lay in between. The CDR3 region is CATSRDPGGQETQYF. The CDR3 bases are TGTGCCACCAGCAGAGATCCGGGTGGACAAGAGACCCAGTACTTC. Full variable domain (rest looked up from reference TRBV15 and TRBJ2-5): DAMVIQNPRYQVTQFGKPVTLSCSQTLNHNVMYWYQQKSSQAPKLLFHYYDKDFNNEADTPDNFQSRRPNTSFCFLDIRSPGLGDTAMYLCATSRDPGGQETQYFGPGTRLLVL.

This chain joins TRBV13 and TRBJ2-2; TRBD2 matches at 14 bases. Losses at the gene ends were 3 bases for V and 5 bases for J; bases not matched to a gene: 5. Looked up from germline, CDR1 is PRHDT and CDR2 is FYEKMQ (reference sequence). The CDR3 length is 17 residues. The CDR3 nucleotides read TGTGCCAGCAGCTTCGGGACTAGCGGGAGTCAGACCGGGGAGCTGTTTTTT. It translates to CASSFGTSGSQTGELFF.